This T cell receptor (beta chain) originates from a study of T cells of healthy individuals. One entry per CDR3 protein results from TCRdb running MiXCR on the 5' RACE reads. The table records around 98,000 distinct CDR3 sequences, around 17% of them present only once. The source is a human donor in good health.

The CDR3 nucleotides are TGTGCCAGCAGTTTTACAAAGAATTCACCCCTCCACTTT. Protein product: CASSFTKNSPLHF. V and J are TRBV27 and TRBJ1-6, with D hard to call. V shed 3 bases and J shed 7 bases, with 7 bases lying between them. The germline V gene has CDR1 MNHEY and CDR2 SMNVEV (reference sequence). This CDR3 region has 13 residues.